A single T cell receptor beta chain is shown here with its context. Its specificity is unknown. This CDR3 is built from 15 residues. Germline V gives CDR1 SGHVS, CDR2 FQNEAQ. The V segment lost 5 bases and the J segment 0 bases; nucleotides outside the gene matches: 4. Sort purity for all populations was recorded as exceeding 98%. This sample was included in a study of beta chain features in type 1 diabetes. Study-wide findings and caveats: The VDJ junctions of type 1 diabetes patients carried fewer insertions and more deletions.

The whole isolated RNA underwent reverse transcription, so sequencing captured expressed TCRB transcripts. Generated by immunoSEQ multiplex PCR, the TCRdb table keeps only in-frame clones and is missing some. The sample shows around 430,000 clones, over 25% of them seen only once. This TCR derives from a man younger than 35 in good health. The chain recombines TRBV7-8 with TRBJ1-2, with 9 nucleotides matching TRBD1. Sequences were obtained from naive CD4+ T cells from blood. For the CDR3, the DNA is TGTGCCAGCAGCACCGGGGACAGGGCTAACTATGGCTACACCTTC. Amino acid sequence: CASSTGDRANYGYTF.